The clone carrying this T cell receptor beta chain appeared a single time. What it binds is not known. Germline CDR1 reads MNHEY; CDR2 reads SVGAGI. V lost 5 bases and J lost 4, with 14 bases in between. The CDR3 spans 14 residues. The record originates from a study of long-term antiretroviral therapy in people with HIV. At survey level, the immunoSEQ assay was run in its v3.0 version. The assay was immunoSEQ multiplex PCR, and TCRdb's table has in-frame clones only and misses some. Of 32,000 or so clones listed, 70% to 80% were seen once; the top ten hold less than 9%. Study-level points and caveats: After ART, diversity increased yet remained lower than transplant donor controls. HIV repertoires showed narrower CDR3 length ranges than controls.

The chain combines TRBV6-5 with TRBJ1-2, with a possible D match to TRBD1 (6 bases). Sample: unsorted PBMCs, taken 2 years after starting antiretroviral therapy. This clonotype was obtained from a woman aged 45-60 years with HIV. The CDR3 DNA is TGTGCCAGCAGTCTATCGACAGGACTCTATGGCTACACCTTC. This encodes CASSLSTGLYGYTF.